These 14 T cell receptor beta chains share one sample of origin, sequenced in a study of blood T cell repertoires in COVID-19. The table came from immunoSEQ multiplex PCR; TCRdb's copy has only in-frame clones and leaves some out. Here the sample spans 55,000 to 80,000 clones, roughly 87% being singletons. The sequencing input was peripheral blood. The source of these receptors is a man at least 80 years old with acute or convalescent COVID-19.

V usage is TRBV11-2 and J usage is TRBJ1-1, with D perhaps TRBD1 (6 bases). Trimming left V 3 bases short and J 1 base short, with 15 bases between. There are 16 residues in the CDR3. CDR1 and CDR2 from the germline V gene are SGHAT and FQNNGV. In DNA form, the CDR3 reads TGTGCCAGCAGCTTCGGGGGGGCAGGGGCGAACACTGAAGCTTTCTTT. Translating gives CASSFGGAGANTEAFF.

This chain uses TRBV9 with TRBJ2-5, with 8 positions matching TRBD1. Trimming at V came to 0 bases and at J to 4 bases, leaving 5 bases not matched to a gene. Germline V lookup: CDR1 SGDLS, CDR2 YYNGEE. The CDR3 sequence is 15 residues long. In nucleotides, the CDR3 is TGTGCCAGCAGCGTAGGGGACAGGACCTCAGAGACCCAGTACTTC. It specifies CASSVGDRTSETQYF.

J is TRBJ2-7 and V is TRBV3-1 (or the pseudogene TRBV3-2), with TRBD1 identical over 11 bases. Germline V lookup: CDR1 LGHDT, CDR2 YNNKEL (reference sequence). The CDR3 contains 14 residues. The trim removed 5 bases at V and 0 bases at J, leaving 0 bases unmatched. The CDR3 loop is CASSGTGGSYEQYF. CDR3 sequence (DNA): TGTGCCAGCAGCGGGACAGGGGGCTCCTACGAGCAGTACTTC.

The chain combines TRBV5-6 with TRBJ1-2, with unresolved D. Germline values: CDR1 SGHDT, CDR2 YYEEEE. V lost 2 bases to trimming and J lost 2 bases, with 7 bases between them. The CDR3 contains 13 residues. The CDR3 here is CASSLNGNYGYTF. CDR3 coding DNA: TGTGCCAGCAGCTTAAACGGGAACTATGGCTACACCTTC.

This clone was seen only a few times. V and J are TRBV5-4 and TRBJ1-2; 9 bases line up with TRBD1. Trimming at V came to 1 base and at J to 4 bases, leaving 5 bases not matched to a gene. Germline CDR1 SGHNT, CDR2 YYREEE (reference sequence). The CDR3 extends over 15 amino acids. The CDR3 loop reads CASSLWDRVPYGYTF. The CDR3 DNA sequence: TGTGCCAGCAGCTTGTGGGACAGGGTCCCCTATGGCTACACCTTC.

The chain uses TRBV5-4 and TRBJ2-2; 7 bases match TRBD2. V lost 4 bases to trimming and J lost 2 bases; unmatched junction nucleotides: 8. Germline V gives CDR1 SGHNT, CDR2 YYREEE (reference sequence). This CDR3 region has 16 residues. The CDR3 nucleotides are TGTGCCAGCAGCGCCCGACTAGCTCCTAACACCGGGGAGCTGTTTTTT. This codes for CASSARLAPNTGELFF.

The chain combines TRBV6-1 with TRBJ1-5, with TRBD1 matching 7 bases. Per the germline V gene, CDR1 is MNHNS and CDR2 is SASEGT. The CDR3 is 16 amino acids. V lost 0 bases, J lost 2 bases, and 4 bases stayed unmatched. The CDR3 bases are TGTGCCAGCAGTGAAGCGACAGGGTCGGGCAATCAGCCCCAGCATTTT. Translation gives CASSEATGSGNQPQHF.

This chain links TRBV2 with TRBJ2-1; a possible D gene is TRBD2 (6 bases). CDR1 and CDR2 (germline): SNHLY, FYNNEI. The CDR3 runs to 15 residues. Trimming removed 8 bases at V and 4 bases at J, with 18 bases between. CDR3: CASLKEGTSYNEQFF. CDR3 nucleotide sequence: TGTGCCAGCCTTAAGGAGGGGACTTCTTACAATGAGCAGTTCTTC. Full variable domain (missing parts from reference TRBV2 and TRBJ2-1): EPEVTQTPSHQVTQMGQEVILRCVPISNHLYFYWYRQILGQKVEFLVSFYNNEISEKSEIFDDQFSVERPDGSNFTLKIRSTKLEDSAMYFCASLKEGTSYNEQFFGPGTRLTVL.

This chain joins TRBV3-1 (or the pseudogene TRBV3-2) and TRBJ1-2; 7 bases line up with TRBD1. The CDR3 is 15 residues long. The germline V gene encodes CDR1 LGHDT and CDR2 YNNKEL (reference sequence). J lost 2 bases, V lost 4 bases, and 7 bases had no gene match. The CDR3 loop is CASSPGTDLNYGYTF. In DNA, the CDR3 is TGTGCCAGCAGCCCGGGGACAGATCTCAACTATGGCTACACCTTC.

The genes are TRBV19 and TRBJ2-1; 10 bases fit TRBD2. The germline CDR1 and CDR2 sequences are LNHDA and SQIVND (reference sequence). Losses at the gene ends were 3 bases for V and 6 bases for J; bases not matched to a gene: 5. CDR3 size: 15 residues. Here the CDR3 DNA reads TGTGCCAGTAGTATTAAGCGGGGGGGCCGCAATGAGCAGTTCTTC. This gives the protein CASSIKRGGRNEQFF.

The chain employs TRBV18 and TRBJ1-5; the D is unclear. This CDR3 is built from 14 residues. V lost 2 bases and J lost 7, with 12 bases in between. CDR1 is KGHSH, CDR2 LQKENI, per germline. The CDR3 DNA reads TGTGCCAGCTCACCAGCCCCCTCGAGGCAGCCCCAGCATTTT. It yields the protein CASSPAPSRQPQHF.

This chain joins TRBV2 and TRBJ2-3; 9 bases are shared with TRBD2. The CDR3 consists of 17 residues. Trimming cost V 4 bases and J 5 bases; bases outside gene matches: 13. CDR1 and CDR2 from the germline V gene are SNHLY and FYNNEI. The CDR3 DNA sequence: TGTGCCAGCAGTGTCTCCGAAATAGCGGGAGATGAAGATACGCAGTATTTT. Amino acid sequence: CASSVSEIAGDEDTQYF. The full variable domain, its missing parts supplied by reference TRBV2 and TRBJ2-3, is EPEVTQTPSHQVTQMGQEVILRCVPISNHLYFYWYRQILGQKVEFLVSFYNNEISEKSEIFDDQFSVERPDGSNFTLKIRSTKLEDSAMYFCASSVSEIAGDEDTQYFGPGTRLTVL.

The chain couples TRBV6-5 to TRBJ1-1; D call uncertain. V lost 6 bases and J 4 bases, leaving 15 bases between the germline ends. CDR1 is MNHEY and CDR2 is SVGAGI in the germline V gene. This CDR3 is built from 14 residues. This chain's CDR3 is CASSFTRSGTEAFF. For the CDR3, the DNA is TGTGCCAGCAGCTTCACGAGGAGTGGCACTGAAGCTTTCTTT.

The chain joins TRBV6-5 to TRBJ1-1; 8 bases match TRBD1. In germline, CDR1 is MNHEY, CDR2 SVGAGI. The V and J ends lost 5 bases and 4 bases, in that order; junction bases with no gene match: 9. There are 15 residues in the CDR3. The CDR3 loop reads CASSRPGGSGTEAFF. The CDR3 DNA is TGTGCCAGCAGTCGTCCAGGGGGCTCGGGCACTGAAGCTTTCTTT.